This is a list of T cell receptor beta chains from one sample in a study of Ad26.COV2.S vaccination and SARS-CoV-2 variants. Only in-frame clones appear in the TCRdb table, and some are missing; sequencing was by immunoSEQ multiplex PCR. The repertoire holds more than 400,000 clones, about nine tenths seen once, with around 1.8% in the top ten. The sample was peripheral blood, taken in a trial of Ad26.COV2.S vaccine versus placebo. The source of these receptors is a person aged 18 to 59 who received the Ad26.COV2.S COVID-19 vaccine or a placebo. The CDR3 runs from the conserved cysteine through the conserved F or W. The order of the fields is CDR3 length, D gene, V gene, J gene, clone size, CDR3 protein, CDR3 DNA. The D gene is left open where the match is weak. Size values are once, few and many counts, or a class for expanded clones, and some rows have none.

len: 17
d_gene: -
v_gene: TRBV5-1
j_gene: TRBJ1-3
abundance: -
CDR3aa: CASSLEFLRAGGNTIYF
CDR3nt: TGCGCCAGCAGCTTGGAATTCCTCAGGGCTGGTGGAAACACCATATATTTT

len: 18
d_gene: -
v_gene: TRBV9
j_gene: TRBJ2-3
abundance: once
CDR3aa: CASSVVGRKGGGTDTQYF
CDR3nt: TGTGCCAGCAGCGTAGTGGGCCGGAAGGGCGGGGGCACAGATACGCAGTATTTT

len: 19
d_gene: TRBD1
v_gene: TRBV9
j_gene: TRBJ1-4
abundance: -
CDR3aa: CASSSEPGQGTSTNEKLFF
CDR3nt: TGTGCCAGCAGCTCTGAGCCGGGACAGGGGACCTCAACTAATGAAAAACTGTTTTTT

len: 14
d_gene: TRBD1
v_gene: TRBV29-1
j_gene: TRBJ2-3
abundance: -
CDR3aa: CSAQQGSYADTQYF
CDR3nt: TGCAGCGCCCAACAGGGGTCCTACGCAGATACGCAGTATTTT

len: 12
d_gene: TRBD1
v_gene: TRBV30
j_gene: TRBJ1-1
abundance: -
CDR3aa: CALRTGDTEAFF
CDR3nt: TGTGCCCTCCGGACAGGCGACACTGAAGCTTTCTTT

len: 13
d_gene: -
v_gene: TRBV15
j_gene: TRBJ1-1
abundance: once
CDR3aa: CATSSRGGTEAFF
CDR3nt: TGTGCCACCAGCAGCAGGGGTGGAACTGAAGCTTTCTTT

len: 17
d_gene: -
v_gene: TRBV10-3
j_gene: TRBJ1-5
abundance: -
CDR3aa: CAISESEDRFPNQPQHF
CDR3nt: TGTGCCATCAGTGAGTCTGAAGACAGATTCCCCAATCAGCCCCAGCATTTT

len: 14
d_gene: -
v_gene: TRBV5-1
j_gene: TRBJ2-3
abundance: -
CDR3aa: CASSFLGATDTQYF
CDR3nt: TGCGCCAGCAGTTTTCTCGGGGCCACAGATACGCAGTATTTT

len: 15
d_gene: -
v_gene: TRBV15
j_gene: TRBJ2-7
abundance: -
CDR3aa: CATSRDPASAYEQYF
CDR3nt: TGTGCCACCAGCAGAGATCCCGCGTCAGCCTACGAGCAGTACTTC

len: 14
d_gene: -
v_gene: TRBV7-8
j_gene: TRBJ1-2
abundance: -
CDR3aa: CASSSRDWNYGYTF
CDR3nt: TGTGCCAGCAGCTCGCGGGACTGGAACTATGGCTACACCTTC

len: 17
d_gene: -
v_gene: TRBV7-6
j_gene: TRBJ2-5
abundance: -
CDR3aa: CASSLEIAGPGWETQYF
CDR3nt: TGTGCCAGCAGCTTAGAGATCGCAGGACCTGGCTGGGAGACCCAGTACTTC

len: 13
d_gene: TRBD1
v_gene: TRBV30
j_gene: TRBJ1-1
abundance: -
CDR3aa: CAWKGQGAEGAFF
CDR3nt: TGTGCCTGGAAGGGTCAGGGGGCGGAGGGAGCTTTCTTT

len: 13
d_gene: -
v_gene: TRBV6-2/TRBV6-3
j_gene: TRBJ1-1
abundance: -
CDR3aa: CASSYSGFAEAFF
CDR3nt: TGTGCCAGCAGTTATAGCGGGTTTGCTGAAGCTTTCTTT

len: 15
d_gene: -
v_gene: TRBV6-5
j_gene: TRBJ1-5
abundance: -
CDR3aa: CASSRGYRDDQPQHF
CDR3nt: TGTGCCAGCAGTCGGGGATACAGGGACGATCAGCCCCAGCATTTT

len: 11
d_gene: -
v_gene: TRBV29-1
j_gene: TRBJ2-1
abundance: -
CDR3aa: CSATPGNEQFF
CDR3nt: TGCAGCGCGACACCGGGCAATGAGCAGTTCTTC

len: 16
d_gene: -
v_gene: TRBV4-3
j_gene: TRBJ1-6
abundance: once
CDR3aa: CASSQDKVLYNSPLHF
CDR3nt: TGCGCCAGCAGCCAAGATAAGGTTCTCTATAATTCACCCCTCCACTTT

len: 17
d_gene: -
v_gene: TRBV4-3
j_gene: TRBJ1-1
abundance: -
CDR3aa: CASSEGDPNGPRLLAFF
CDR3nt: TGCGCCAGCAGTGAAGGGGACCCGAATGGGCCTAGGTTGTTGGCTTTCTTT

len: 14
d_gene: -
v_gene: TRBV6-5
j_gene: TRBJ1-5
abundance: -
CDR3aa: CASSPTHGNQPQHF
CDR3nt: TGTGCCAGCAGCCCCACTCACGGTAATCAGCCCCAGCATTTT

len: 17
d_gene: TRBD2
v_gene: TRBV7-2
j_gene: TRBJ2-5
abundance: -
CDR3aa: CASSLGGLAGEYTTQYF
CDR3nt: TGTGCCAGCAGCTTAGGAGGACTAGCGGGGGAGTACACGACCCAGTACTTC

len: 16
d_gene: TRBD1
v_gene: TRBV7-6
j_gene: TRBJ1-2
abundance: -
CDR3aa: CASSPHGQGIGYGYTF
CDR3nt: TGTGCCAGCAGCCCCCACGGACAGGGGATCGGGTATGGCTACACCTTC

len: 16
d_gene: TRBD2
v_gene: TRBV7-2
j_gene: TRBJ2-3
abundance: -
CDR3aa: CASSLTTSGVRDTQYF
CDR3nt: TGTGCCAGCAGCTTGACGACTAGCGGGGTGAGAGATACGCAGTATTTT

len: 17
d_gene: -
v_gene: TRBV28
j_gene: TRBJ2-4
abundance: -
CDR3aa: CASTPQGAGVVQNIQYF
CDR3nt: TGTGCCAGCACCCCTCAGGGTGCAGGGGTGGTCCAAAACATTCAGTACTTC

len: 12
d_gene: -
v_gene: TRBV5-8
j_gene: TRBJ2-7
abundance: once
CDR3aa: CASSFYSYEQYF
CDR3nt: TGTGCCAGCAGCTTCTACTCCTACGAGCAGTACTTC

len: 14
d_gene: -
v_gene: TRBV6-5
j_gene: TRBJ1-1
abundance: -
CDR3aa: CASSGGGRNTEAFF
CDR3nt: TGTGCCAGCAGCGGCGGGGGGAGGAACACTGAAGCTTTCTTT

len: 19
d_gene: -
v_gene: TRBV4-3
j_gene: TRBJ2-7
abundance: -
CDR3aa: CASSQGTNEYWPSSYEQYF
CDR3nt: TGCGCCAGCAGCCAAGGGACTAACGAGTACTGGCCGTCTTCCTACGAGCAGTACTTC

len: 14
d_gene: TRBD1
v_gene: TRBV4-3
j_gene: TRBJ2-1
abundance: -
CDR3aa: CASSLEDRGNEQFF
CDR3nt: TGCGCCAGCAGCCTAGAGGACAGGGGGAATGAGCAGTTCTTC

len: 13
d_gene: -
v_gene: TRBV11-2
j_gene: TRBJ1-1
abundance: -
CDR3aa: CASSPTPGTEAFF
CDR3nt: TGTGCCAGCAGCCCCACCCCAGGCACTGAAGCTTTCTTT

len: 14
d_gene: TRBD1
v_gene: TRBV2
j_gene: TRBJ2-7
abundance: -
CDR3aa: CASQAATGFSEQYF
CDR3nt: TGTGCCAGCCAGGCCGCGACAGGGTTTAGCGAGCAGTACTTC

len: 14
d_gene: TRBD1
v_gene: TRBV10-1
j_gene: TRBJ2-7
abundance: few
CDR3aa: CASSASAGDSEQYF
CDR3nt: TGCGCCAGCAGTGCGTCCGCCGGGGACAGCGAGCAGTACTTC

len: 14
d_gene: -
v_gene: TRBV6-6
j_gene: TRBJ2-1
abundance: once
CDR3aa: CASSYSTGHNEQFF
CDR3nt: TGTGCCAGCAGTTACTCGACAGGACACAATGAGCAGTTCTTC

len: 15
d_gene: -
v_gene: TRBV7-9
j_gene: TRBJ2-7
abundance: -
CDR3aa: CASSLAGATSYEQYF
CDR3nt: TGTGCCAGCAGCTTAGCAGGGGCGACCTCCTACGAGCAGTACTTC

len: 15
d_gene: TRBD2
v_gene: TRBV30
j_gene: TRBJ2-2
abundance: -
CDR3aa: CAWESGGGNTGELFF
CDR3nt: TGTGCCTGGGAAAGCGGGGGGGGCAACACCGGGGAGCTGTTTTTT

len: 17
d_gene: TRBD2
v_gene: TRBV5-1
j_gene: TRBJ2-1
abundance: -
CDR3aa: CASPFASGGAIYNEQFF
CDR3nt: TGCGCCAGCCCCTTTGCTAGCGGGGGGGCAATCTACAATGAGCAGTTCTTC

len: 13
d_gene: -
v_gene: TRBV10-2
j_gene: TRBJ1-2
abundance: -
CDR3aa: CASSERGNYGYTF
CDR3nt: TGCGCCAGCAGTGAGAGGGGGAACTATGGCTACACCTTC

len: 15
d_gene: TRBD1
v_gene: TRBV2
j_gene: TRBJ2-1
abundance: -
CDR3aa: CASSGDRATYNEQFF
CDR3nt: TGTGCCAGCAGTGGGGACAGGGCCACCTACAATGAGCAGTTCTTC

len: 13
d_gene: -
v_gene: TRBV3-1/TRBV3-2
j_gene: TRBJ1-3
abundance: -
CDR3aa: CASSQGLGNTIYF
CDR3nt: TGTGCCAGCAGCCAAGGACTGGGAAACACCATATATTTT

len: 15
d_gene: -
v_gene: TRBV3-1/TRBV3-2
j_gene: TRBJ2-7
abundance: few
CDR3aa: CASSQGPGTHYEQYF
CDR3nt: TGTGCCAGCAGCCAAGGACCCGGGACTCACTACGAGCAGTACTTC

len: 13
d_gene: -
v_gene: TRBV9
j_gene: TRBJ2-5
abundance: -
CDR3aa: CASSVGGQETQYF
CDR3nt: TGTGCCAGCAGCGTAGGCGGCCAAGAGACCCAGTACTTC

len: 11
d_gene: -
v_gene: TRBV20-1
j_gene: TRBJ2-1
abundance: -
CDR3aa: CSAGDDNEQFF
CDR3nt: TGCAGTGCTGGGGACGACAATGAGCAGTTCTTC

len: 16
d_gene: -
v_gene: TRBV25-1
j_gene: TRBJ1-3
abundance: -
CDR3aa: CASSSDRFFSGNTIYF
CDR3nt: TGTGCCAGCAGCTCGGACAGATTCTTCTCTGGAAACACCATATATTTT

len: 20
d_gene: -
v_gene: TRBV6-6
j_gene: TRBJ1-6
abundance: -
CDR3aa: CASSPILRRGRSSYNSPLHF
CDR3nt: TGTGCCAGCAGTCCAATCCTCAGGAGGGGCCGTAGCTCCTATAATTCACCCCTCCACTTT

len: 16
d_gene: TRBD1
v_gene: TRBV5-6
j_gene: TRBJ1-1
abundance: few
CDR3aa: CASSSRPGTGGGEAFF
CDR3nt: TGTGCCAGCAGCTCAAGACCCGGGACAGGGGGAGGTGAAGCTTTCTTT

len: 12
d_gene: -
v_gene: TRBV18
j_gene: TRBJ1-2
abundance: -
CDR3aa: CASSLQGGGYTF
CDR3nt: TGTGCCAGCTCACTACAGGGCGGTGGCTACACCTTC

len: 14
d_gene: -
v_gene: TRBV28
j_gene: TRBJ2-5
abundance: -
CDR3aa: CASQSINAATAQYF
CDR3nt: TGTGCCAGCCAATCCATAAACGCGGCTACGGCCCAGTACTTC

len: 17
d_gene: TRBD2
v_gene: TRBV4-3
j_gene: TRBJ2-1
abundance: -
CDR3aa: CASSQEGLAGGIYEQFF
CDR3nt: TGCGCCAGCAGCCAAGAGGGACTAGCAGGTGGTATCTATGAGCAGTTCTTC

len: 14
d_gene: -
v_gene: TRBV28
j_gene: TRBJ1-5
abundance: -
CDR3aa: CASSRTNLNQPQHF
CDR3nt: TGTGCCAGCAGCCGGACTAACCTCAATCAGCCCCAGCATTTT

len: 18
d_gene: -
v_gene: TRBV4-1
j_gene: TRBJ2-6
abundance: -
CDR3aa: CASSQASRSSSGANVLTF
CDR3nt: TGCGCCAGCAGCCAAGCTTCCCGATCGAGCTCTGGGGCCAACGTCCTGACTTTC

len: 16
d_gene: -
v_gene: TRBV3-1/TRBV3-2
j_gene: TRBJ1-2
abundance: -
CDR3aa: CASSRLAGTDLYGYTF
CDR3nt: TGTGCCAGCAGCCGCCTAGCAGGGACTGACCTCTATGGCTACACCTTC

len: 19
d_gene: -
v_gene: TRBV4-1
j_gene: TRBJ2-7
abundance: -
CDR3aa: CASSQDGDRWLGLGYEQYF
CDR3nt: TGCGCCAGCAGCCAAGATGGGGACCGTTGGTTGGGATTAGGCTACGAGCAGTACTTC

len: 15
d_gene: -
v_gene: TRBV18
j_gene: TRBJ2-7
abundance: once
CDR3aa: CASSLGTGVIYEQYF
CDR3nt: TGTGCCAGCTCCCTAGGAACGGGGGTTATCTACGAGCAGTACTTC

len: 14
d_gene: -
v_gene: TRBV5-1
j_gene: TRBJ2-1
abundance: -
CDR3aa: CASSTRGRVDEQFF
CDR3nt: TGCGCCAGCAGCACACGGGGACGCGTCGATGAGCAGTTCTTC

len: 16
d_gene: -
v_gene: TRBV4-3
j_gene: TRBJ2-2
abundance: once
CDR3aa: CASSRNPRRGVGELFF
CDR3nt: TGCGCCAGCAGCCGTAACCCTCGCAGGGGGGTCGGGGAGCTGTTTTTT

len: 17
d_gene: -
v_gene: TRBV25-1
j_gene: TRBJ1-1
abundance: -
CDR3aa: CASSEYIILGKAAEAFF
CDR3nt: TGTGCCAGCAGTGAATATATCATCTTGGGGAAAGCGGCTGAAGCTTTCTTT

len: 11
d_gene: -
v_gene: TRBV12-3/TRBV12-4
j_gene: TRBJ1-1
abundance: -
CDR3aa: CASSLSGSAFF
CDR3nt: TGTGCCAGCAGTTTATCCGGGAGCGCTTTCTTT

len: 15
d_gene: TRBD1
v_gene: TRBV6-5
j_gene: TRBJ2-1
abundance: once
CDR3aa: CASSYDRGSYNEQFF
CDR3nt: TGTGCCAGCAGTTACGACAGGGGATCCTACAATGAGCAGTTCTTC

len: 15
d_gene: -
v_gene: TRBV19
j_gene: TRBJ1-1
abundance: -
CDR3aa: CASSIGPAGNTEAFF
CDR3nt: TGTGCCAGTAGTATAGGGCCCGCAGGGAACACTGAAGCTTTCTTT

len: 14
d_gene: -
v_gene: TRBV5-1
j_gene: TRBJ2-1
abundance: -
CDR3aa: CAGSESLASDEQFF
CDR3nt: TGCGCCGGCTCCGAATCGCTAGCATCGGATGAGCAGTTCTTC

len: 14
d_gene: TRBD2
v_gene: TRBV7-6
j_gene: TRBJ2-5
abundance: -
CDR3aa: CASSLTGGGETQYF
CDR3nt: TGTGCCAGCAGCTTAACGGGGGGAGGTGAGACCCAGTACTTC

len: 14
d_gene: TRBD1
v_gene: TRBV28
j_gene: TRBJ2-5
abundance: -
CDR3aa: CASSVGQGVETQYF
CDR3nt: TGTGCCAGCAGTGTGGGACAGGGGGTGGAGACCCAGTACTTC

len: 16
d_gene: TRBD2
v_gene: TRBV20-1
j_gene: TRBJ2-5
abundance: -
CDR3aa: CSASGLAGGYQETQYF
CDR3nt: TGCAGTGCTAGTGGGCTAGCGGGGGGTTACCAAGAGACCCAGTACTTC